Each of the 9 T cell receptor beta chains below was sequenced from the same sample in a study of T cell changes during pregnancy in multiple sclerosis. Repertoires were generated with immunoSEQ multiplex PCR, while TCRdb's copy carries only in-frame clones and drops some. The table has about 36,000 clones, around 92% seen once. Material: CD4+ T cells from peripheral blood mononuclear cells, obtained in the second trimester of pregnancy. The receptor source for this set is a female donor in good health, enrolled as a control in a pregnancy study.

The chain employs TRBV7-9 and TRBJ1-3; 7 bases are shared with TRBD1. J gave up 1 base and V 10 bases, and 19 bases lay outside the gene matches. Germline V gives CDR1 SEHNR, CDR2 FQNEAQ (reference sequence). The CDR3 is 18 amino acids. The CDR3 sequence: CATYILRGQSFSGNTIYF. The CDR3 DNA reads as TGTGCCACCTACATATTGAGGGGGCAATCATTTTCTGGAAACACCATATATTTT.

The rearrangement uses TRBV6-1 and TRBJ2-5, with D possibly being TRBD1 (5 bases). V was clipped by 7 bases and J by 5 bases, with 11 bases between them. The germline gives CDR1 MNHNS, CDR2 SASEGT. CDR3 length equals 12 residues. CDR3 in amino acids: CASTPGPETQYF. The CDR3 DNA reads as TGTGCCAGCACCCCAGGGCCTGAGACCCAGTACTTC.

The chain recombines TRBV5-8 with TRBJ1-6; 7 positions agree with TRBD1. Trimming at V came to 0 bases and at J to 6 bases, leaving 3 bases not matched to a gene. CDR3 length: 15 residues. Germline loops: CDR1 SGHTS, CDR2 YDEGEE. This chain's CDR3 is CASSLAAGGNSPLHF. The CDR3 nucleotides are TGTGCCAGCAGCTTGGCGGCAGGGGGTAATTCACCCCTCCACTTT.

This clone was found once. This chain uses TRBV5-1 with TRBJ2-7; possibly TRBD2 for D (6 bases). Germline loops: CDR1 SGHRS, CDR2 YFSETQ. This CDR3 has 14 amino acids. Trimming removed 7 bases from V and 4 bases from J, with 18 bases in between. CDR3 coding DNA: TGCGCCAGCGGGATGGGAGGCCTTCTTTACGAGCAGTACTTC. Translated: CASGMGGLLYEQYF.

The chain employs TRBV28 and TRBJ1-4; 7 bases are shared with TRBD1. In germline, CDR1 is MDHEN, CDR2 SYDVKM. Trimming cost V 6 bases and J 0 bases; bases outside gene matches: 4. The CDR3 consists of 15 residues. CDR3 region: CASSSGQSTNEKLFF. The DNA for the CDR3 is TGTGCCAGCAGCTCGGGACAGTCAACTAATGAAAAACTGTTTTTT.

This clone turned up a few times. The rearrangement uses TRBV29-1 and TRBJ1-1, with D possibly TRBD1 on 6 matching bases. Germline values: CDR1 SQVTM, CDR2 ANQGSEA. The ends were cut back, 3 bases at V and 11 bases at J, with 13 bases in the middle. This CDR3 has 11 residues. The CDR3 region has the DNA TGCAGCGTTGACAGAAACAGGGAGGCTTTCTTT. Translation gives CSVDRNREAFF. Full variable domain (remainder filled in from reference TRBV29-1 and TRBJ1-1): SAVISQKPSRDICQRGTSLTIQCQVDSQVTMMFWYRQQPGQSLTLIATANQGSEATYESGFVIDKFPISRPNLTFSTLTVSNMSPEDSSIYLCSVDRNREAFFGQGTRLTVV.

This chain uses TRBV2 with TRBJ1-4; perhaps TRBD1 as D (6 bases). Germline-derived CDR1 and CDR2 are SNHLY and FYNNEI. The CDR3 is 15 residues long. V was clipped by 8 bases and J by 8 bases, with 21 bases between them. The CDR3: CASGSGGPRGEKLFF. CDR3 coding DNA: TGTGCCAGCGGATCTGGTGGTCCGAGGGGGGAAAAACTGTTTTTT.

The V gene is TRBV7-2, the J gene TRBJ1-5; a weak D match, TRBD1 (6 bases). CDR1 is SGHTA, CDR2 FQGNSA, per germline. V dropped 6 bases and J dropped 4 bases, with 16 bases sitting between them. The CDR3 has 15 amino acids. CDR3 sequence (DNA): TGTGCCAGCAGTCTAGGTTGGACAGTAAATCAGCCCCAGCATTTT. Its translation: CASSLGWTVNQPQHF.

This chain uses TRBV5-1 with TRBJ2-5, with D possibly matching TRBD2 (6 bases). Per the germline V gene, CDR1 is SGHRS and CDR2 is YFSETQ. This CDR3 spans 14 amino acids. V lost 0 bases, J lost 1 base, and 7 bases lay in between. CDR3 residues: CASSLAGGQETQYF. The CDR3 region has the DNA TGCGCCAGCAGCTTGGCCGGGGGCCAAGAGACCCAGTACTTC.